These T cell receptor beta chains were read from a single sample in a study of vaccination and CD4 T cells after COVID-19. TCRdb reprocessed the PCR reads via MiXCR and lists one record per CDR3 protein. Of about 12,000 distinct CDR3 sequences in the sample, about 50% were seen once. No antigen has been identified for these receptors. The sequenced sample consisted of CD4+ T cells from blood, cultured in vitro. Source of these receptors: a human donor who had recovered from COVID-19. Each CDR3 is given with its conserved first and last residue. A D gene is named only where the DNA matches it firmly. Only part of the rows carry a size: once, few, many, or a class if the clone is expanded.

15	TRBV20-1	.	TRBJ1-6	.	TGCAGTGCCTCCGGGGGGAGCTCCTATAATTCACCCCTCCACTTT	CSASGGSSYNSPLHF
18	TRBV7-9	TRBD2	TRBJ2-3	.	TGTGCCAGCAGCCCCTTAGCGGGGGGCCCGATAATCACAGATACGCAGTATTTT	CASSPLAGGPIITDTQYF
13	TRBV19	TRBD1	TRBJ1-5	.	TGTGCCAGTAGGCACAGGGGGCATCAGCCCCAGCATTTT	CASRHRGHQPQHF
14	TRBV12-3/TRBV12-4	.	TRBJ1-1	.	TGTGCCAGCAGTTTGGCCCCAGGGGAAACTGAAGCTTTCTTT	CASSLAPGETEAFF
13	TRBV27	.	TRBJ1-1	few	TGTGCCAGCAGTCCGAGGACTCTTCATAAAGCTTTCTTT	CASSPRTLHKAFF
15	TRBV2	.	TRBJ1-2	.	TGTGCCAGCAGTAGATTACCCAGGGTTGGGTATGGCTACACCTTC	CASSRLPRVGYGYTF
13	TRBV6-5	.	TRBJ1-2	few	TGTGCCAGCAGTTACTTCCTAGACTATGGCTACACCTTC	CASSYFLDYGYTF
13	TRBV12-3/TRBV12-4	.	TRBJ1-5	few	TGTGCCAGCAGTCAGGGAAATGATCAGCCCCAGCATTTT	CASSQGNDQPQHF
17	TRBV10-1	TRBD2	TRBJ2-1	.	TGCGCCAGCAGTGAGTCCAGTAAACTAGCGGGGGACAGTGAGCAGTTCTTC	CASSESSKLAGDSEQFF
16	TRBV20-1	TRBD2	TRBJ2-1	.	TGCAGTGCCGTCGTACCCCTAGCGGGCCCTACCAATGAGCAGTTCTTC	CSAVVPLAGPTNEQFF
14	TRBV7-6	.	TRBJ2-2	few	TGTGCCAGCAGCCCCAGCACGAACACCGGGGAGCTGTTTTTT	CASSPSTNTGELFF
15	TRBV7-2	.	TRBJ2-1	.	TGTGCCAGCAGCCCCCCGGGGGCTTTCTACAATGAGCAGTTCTTC	CASSPPGAFYNEQFF
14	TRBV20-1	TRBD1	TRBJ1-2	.	TGCAGTGCTAGTAGCGGACAGGGGGCCATTGGCTACACCTTC	CSASSGQGAIGYTF
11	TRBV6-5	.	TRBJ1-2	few	TGTGCCAGCAGTTACCTCAGGGAGTACACCTTC	CASSYLREYTF
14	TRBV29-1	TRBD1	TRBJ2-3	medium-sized	TGCAGCGTTGATGGACAGGGGGGATCAGATACGCAGTATTTT	CSVDGQGGSDTQYF
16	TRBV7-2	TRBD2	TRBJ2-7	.	TGTGCCAGCAGCCGGACTAGCGGGGGCTCCTCCTACGAGCAGTACTTC	CASSRTSGGSSYEQYF
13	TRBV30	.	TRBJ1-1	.	TGTGCCTCTACTAGACAGGCAAACACTGAAGCTTTCTTT	CASTRQANTEAFF
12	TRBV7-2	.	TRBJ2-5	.	TGTGCCAGCAGCCACAACCAAGAGACCCAGTACTTC	CASSHNQETQYF
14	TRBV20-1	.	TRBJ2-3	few	TGCAGTGCTAGAAGGCTAGCGAGGGGGTATACGCAGTATTTT	CSARRLARGYTQYF
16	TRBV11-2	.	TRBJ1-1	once	TGTGCCAGCAGCTTAGATTGGGGGAACAGGAACACTGAAGCTTTCTTT	CASSLDWGNRNTEAFF
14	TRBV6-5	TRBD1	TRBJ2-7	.	TGTGCCAGCAGTTGGACAGGCGGTACCTACGAGCAGTACTTC	CASSWTGGTYEQYF
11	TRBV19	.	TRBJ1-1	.	TGTGCCAGTAGTCGGACTGTTGAAGCTTTCTTT	CASSRTVEAFF
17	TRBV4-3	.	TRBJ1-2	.	TGCGCCAGCAGCCAAGCATTCACCGGGGGAGGGGGTTATGGCTACACCTTC	CASSQAFTGGGGYGYTF
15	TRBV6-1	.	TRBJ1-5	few	TGTGCCAGCAGCCTGGGGGTACCAGGGGCTCAGCCCCAGCATTTT	CASSLGVPGAQPQHF
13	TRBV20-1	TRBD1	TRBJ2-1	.	TGCAGTGCTAGAGCAGGGGGCGGAAATGAGCAGTTCTTC	CSARAGGGNEQFF
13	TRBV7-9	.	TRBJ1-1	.	TGTGCCAGCAGCTTAGCTGGGAAAACTGAAGCTTTCTTT	CASSLAGKTEAFF
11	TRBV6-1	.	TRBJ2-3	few	TGTGCCAGCAGTAGGGCAGATACGCAGTATTTT	CASSRADTQYF
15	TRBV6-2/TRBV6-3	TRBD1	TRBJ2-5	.	TGTGCCAGCAGTATAGGCAGGGGGCTCCAAGAGACCCAGTACTTC	CASSIGRGLQETQYF
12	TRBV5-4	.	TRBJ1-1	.	TGTGCCAGCAACGGCAGGAACACTGAAGCTTTCTTT	CASNGRNTEAFF
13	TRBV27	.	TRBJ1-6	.	TGTGCCAGCAGTTTGTCGGTTAATTCACCCCTCCACTTT	CASSLSVNSPLHF
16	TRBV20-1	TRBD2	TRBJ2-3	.	TGCAGTGTCGATCTAGCGGGAGGAACGTTTTCAGATACGCAGTATTTT	CSVDLAGGTFSDTQYF
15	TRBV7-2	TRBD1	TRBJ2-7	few	TGTGCCAGCAGCTTATATCAGGGGGTAAGAAACGAGCAGTACTTC	CASSLYQGVRNEQYF
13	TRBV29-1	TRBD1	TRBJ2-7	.	TGCAGCGTCTCCAGGGGGCGAGGATACGAGCAGTACTTC	CSVSRGRGYEQYF
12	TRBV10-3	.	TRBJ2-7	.	TGTGCCATCAGCGGGATCTCCTACGAGCAGTACTTC	CAISGISYEQYF
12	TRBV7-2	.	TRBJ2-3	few	TGTGCCAGCAGCCCCGTCACAGATACGCAGTATTTT	CASSPVTDTQYF
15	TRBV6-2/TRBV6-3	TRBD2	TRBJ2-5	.	TGTGCCAGCACGCGGACTAGCGGAGTCCAAGAGACCCAGTACTTC	CASTRTSGVQETQYF
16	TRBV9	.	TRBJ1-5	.	TGTGCCAGCAGCGTAGGGGGTGACAGTAGCAATCAGCCCCAGCATTTT	CASSVGGDSSNQPQHF
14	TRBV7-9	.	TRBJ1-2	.	TGTGCCAGCAGAGCCGGGACCAAAATCGGTGGCTACACCTTC	CASRAGTKIGGYTF
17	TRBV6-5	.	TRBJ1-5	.	TGTGCCAGCAGTTACTCGAAGGACACTTTTGCTACTCAGCCCCAGCATTTT	CASSYSKDTFATQPQHF
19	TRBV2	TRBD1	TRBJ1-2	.	TGTGCCAGCAGTGAACATGTCTTGGGACAGGGGTCATCATTCGGTGGCTACACCTTC	CASSEHVLGQGSSFGGYTF
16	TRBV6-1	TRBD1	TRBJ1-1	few	TGTGCCAGCCGCAGCGGACAGGGGGCGGGGAACACTGAAGCTTTCTTT	CASRSGQGAGNTEAFF
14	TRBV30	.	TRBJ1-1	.	TGTGCCTGGAGTGTAGGGTGGGGGGTTACTGAAGCTTTCTTT	CAWSVGWGVTEAFF
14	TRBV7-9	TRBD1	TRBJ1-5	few	TGTGCCAGCAGCCCGGACAGGGTCAATCAGCCCCAGCATTTT	CASSPDRVNQPQHF
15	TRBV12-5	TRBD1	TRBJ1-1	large	TGTGCTAGTGGTCCGGGGGACAGGGAGGCCACTGAAGCTTTCTTT	CASGPGDREATEAFF
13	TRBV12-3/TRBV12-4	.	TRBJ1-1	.	TGTGCCAGCAGCCTTATCTTGAACACTGAAGCTTTCTTT	CASSLILNTEAFF
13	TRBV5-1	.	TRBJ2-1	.	TGCGCCAGCAGCTTGGCCCCTAACAATGAGCAGTTCTTC	CASSLAPNNEQFF
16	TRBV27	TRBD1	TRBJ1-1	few	TGTGCCAGCACCTCAAGACACGGGACAGCAATATATGAAGCTTTCTTT	CASTSRHGTAIYEAFF
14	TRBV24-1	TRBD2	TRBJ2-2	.	TGTGCCACCAGCAGCGGGGGTGACACCGGGGAGCTGTTTTTT	CATSSGGDTGELFF
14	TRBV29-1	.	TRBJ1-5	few	TGCAGCGTTGGTCATGGGGTAGGCAATCAGCCCCAGCATTTT	CSVGHGVGNQPQHF
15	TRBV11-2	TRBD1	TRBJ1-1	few	TGTGCCAGCAGTTGGGACAGAGACCCGAACACTGAAGCTTTCTTT	CASSWDRDPNTEAFF
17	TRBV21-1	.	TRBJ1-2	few	TGTGCCAGCAGCCCGCGGTCCGGACGACGGGAATTCTATGGCTACACCTTC	CASSPRSGRREFYGYTF
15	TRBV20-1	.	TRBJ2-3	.	TGCAGTGCCCTATACACGAGAGGAGGCACAGATACGCAGTATTTT	CSALYTRGGTDTQYF